These 3 T cell receptor beta chains originate from one sample sequenced in a study of shared clonotypes between healthy human individuals (dated by TCRdb to the early 2020s). The protocol used for the library was the immunoSEQ multiplex PCR assay. Not all clones reach the TCRdb copy of this immuneACCESS table, which keeps in-frame sequences only. Checked studies attribute under half of the gap to unresolved V genes and leave the rest unexplained. The sample table records more than 2 million clones; approximately 96% of these occur just once. Of the sample, approximately 0.13% is held by the ten largest clones. Sequenced: naive CD4+ T cells sorted from blood. The meaning of the sample's cell subset or site label: CD45RA+ positively selected. These receptors were obtained from a man aged 18 to 30 in good health.

As for this clone: The same CDR3 also results from other DNA sequences found in this sample. The genes are TRBV5-1 and TRBJ2-5; D unclear. This CDR3 has 13 residues. The V end was cut by 0 bases, the J end by 5 bases, with 8 bases between. Germline-derived CDR1 and CDR2 are SGHRS and YFSETQ. This chain's CDR3 is CASSLANRETQYF. The CDR3 DNA sequence: TGCGCCAGCAGCTTGGCCAACCGGGAGACCCAGTACTTC.

The chain combines TRBV7-9 with TRBJ1-1; D is perhaps TRBD1 (5 bases). CDR3 length equals 17 residues. Trimming left V 6 bases short and J 6 bases short, with 26 bases between. Germline V gene lookup returns CDR1 SEHNR and CDR2 FQNEAQ (reference sequence). The CDR3 reads CASSRAVGRIGNSEAFF. As DNA, the CDR3 is TGTGCCAGCAGTCGAGCTGTGGGGCGAATCGGAAATTCTGAAGCTTTCTTT.

This clone was seen more than once but under ten times. In the same sample, other DNA sequences code for this CDR3. This sequence joins TRBV30 and TRBJ2-5; no clear D gene. The CDR3 is 11 amino acids. Trimming removed 0 bases from V and 3 bases from J, with 2 bases in between. Germline CDR1 is GTSNPN and CDR2 is SVGIG (reference sequence). The CDR3 region has the DNA TGTGCCTGGAGTGTTGAAGAGACCCAGTACTTC. This codes for CAWSVEETQYF. Based on the CDR3 plus reference TRBV30 and TRBJ2-5, the full variable domain is SQTIHQWPATLVQPVGSPLSLECTVEGTSNPNLYWYRQAAGRGLQLLFYSVGIGQISSEVPQNLSASRPQDRQFILSSKKLLLSDSGFYLCAWSVEETQYFGPGTRLLVL.